This TCR beta chain appears in the sequencing data of a study of cytomegalovirus exposure and HLA in healthy donors. The CDR3 spans 13 residues. Germline values: CDR1 MNHEY, CDR2 SVGAGI. The V gene end was trimmed by 8 bases and the J gene end by 4 bases; junction bases not matched to a gene: 5. This clone has a single count. Its antigen is undetermined. The PCR employed 60 Vbeta primers together with 13 Jbeta primers. Assay used: immunoSEQ multiplex PCR; TCRdb lists only in-frame clones, some missing. Of 150,000 to 200,000 clones in the sample, over 65% were seen once. General study points: The authors later linked a missense DCLRE1C variant to TCR beta V- and J-gene trimming. Follow-up analysis found HLA locus-dependent TCR association rates, highest for DRB1 and lowest for HLA-C. Segments of the TCR beta V type were, in most cases, productive about 90% or about 30% of the time in an earlier analysis. Some V segments, TRBV6-2 and TRBV6-3 among them, were indistinguishable and were therefore excluded.

The chain is built from TRBV6-5 and TRBJ2-7, with TRBD1 matching over 10 bases. The sequenced sample was PBMCs. The TCR was taken from a man in his forties in good health and CMV-seropositive. CDR3 sequence: CASWTGGAYEQYF. CDR3 coding DNA: TGTGCCAGCTGGACAGGGGGAGCTTACGAGCAGTACTTC.